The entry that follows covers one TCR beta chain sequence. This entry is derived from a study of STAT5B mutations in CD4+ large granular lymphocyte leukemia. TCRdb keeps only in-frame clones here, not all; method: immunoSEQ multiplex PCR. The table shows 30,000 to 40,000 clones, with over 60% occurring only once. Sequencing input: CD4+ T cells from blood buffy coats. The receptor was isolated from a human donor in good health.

The CDR3 is CASTGFNEQYF. The DNA for the CDR3 is TGTGCCAGCACCGGATTTAACGAGCAGTACTTC. V and J are TRBV5-4 and TRBJ2-7, with no clear D. CDR3 length equals 11 residues. V was cut by 6 bases and J by 5 bases, with 9 bases left in between. Germline V gene data show CDR1 as SGHNT and CDR2 as YYREEE (reference sequence).